The 32 T cell receptor beta chains given below trace back to one sample, sequenced in a study of cytomegalovirus exposure and HLA in healthy donors. The PCR made use of 60 Vbeta and 13 Jbeta primers. The assay was immunoSEQ multiplex PCR, and TCRdb's table has in-frame clones only and misses some. The sample carries approximately 76,000 clones, 65% to 85% recorded once. The sequencing input was PBMCs. These receptors all come from a woman aged 40-49 years in good health and CMV-seropositive.

The chain joins TRBV20-1 to TRBJ2-3; no definite D call. This CDR3 comprises 11 residues. The germline V and J ends were trimmed by 6 bases and 5 bases, with 9 bases remaining between them. The germline CDR1 and CDR2 sequences are DFQATT and SNEGSKA (reference sequence). In DNA form, the CDR3 reads TGCAGTGCCGGAGTGAGAGATACGCAGTATTTT. Translated, it gives CSAGVRDTQYF.

The chain employs TRBV9 and TRBJ1-1, with D unclear. Trimming removed 5 bases at V and 4 bases at J, with 18 bases between. CDR1 SGDLS and CDR2 YYNGEE come from the germline V gene. The CDR3 runs to 15 residues. The CDR3 bases are TGTGCCAGCAGGACGGGTAGGTCTTCTGCCACTGAAGCTTTCTTT. Residues: CASRTGRSSATEAFF.

The chain combines TRBV7-6 with TRBJ2-1; D is undetermined. The CDR3 has 13 residues. In germline, CDR1 is SGHVS, CDR2 FNYEAQ. The ends were cut back, 1 base at V and 3 bases at J, with 4 bases in the middle. The CDR3 is CASSLDSYNEQFF. CDR3 nucleotides: TGTGCCAGCAGCTTAGACAGCTACAATGAGCAGTTCTTC. Combining the CDR3 with reference TRBV7-6 and TRBJ2-1 gives the whole variable domain GAGVSQSPRYKVTKRGQDVALRCDPISGHVSLYWYRQALGQGPEFLTYFNYEAQQDKSGLPNDRFSAERPEGSISTLTIQRTEQRDSAMYRCASSLDSYNEQFFGPGTRLTVL.

This clone was counted between two and nine times. The chain has TRBV4-1 and TRBJ1-1; TRBD1 might be the D (6 bases). The length of the CDR3 is 16 residues. Trimming took 3 bases from V and 1 from J, leaving 15 bases between them. Germline CDR1 MGHRA, CDR2 YSYEKL. The CDR3 coding sequence is TGCGCCAGCAGCCACATGCAGGGGCTGGCGAACACTGAAGCTTTCTTT. This encodes CASSHMQGLANTEAFF.

This clone was seen a handful of times. This rearrangement joins TRBV10-3 to TRBJ2-1; D call uncertain. The CDR3 is made up of 16 amino acids. The V gene lost 4 bases and the J gene lost 2 bases, with 15 bases spanning the gap. Per the germline V gene, CDR1 is ENHRY and CDR2 is SYGVKD. CDR3 DNA sequence: TGTGCCATCAGTGTTAAAAACAGCCGGACCTACAATGAGCAGTTCTTC. Amino acids: CAISVKNSRTYNEQFF.

This rearrangement joins TRBV18 to TRBJ1-6, with 7 positions matching TRBD1. CDR1 KGHSH and CDR2 LQKENI come from the germline V gene. The CDR3 is 15 amino acids. The J segment lost 5 bases and the V segment lost 2 bases, leaving 3 bases of the junction unmatched. This CDR3 reads CASSPGDSDNSPLHF. CDR3 in DNA: TGTGCCAGCTCACCAGGGGACAGCGATAATTCACCCCTCCACTTT.

The chain combines TRBV27 with TRBJ2-7; weak D call: TRBD1 (6 bases). This CDR3 comprises 13 residues. Germline CDR1 and CDR2: MNHEY and SMNVEV (reference sequence). V was cut by 6 bases and J by 2 bases, with 11 bases left in between. The CDR3 DNA reads as TGTGCCAGCAGCCTTGACAGGACCTACGAGCAGTACTTC. As protein: CASSLDRTYEQYF.

This clone was seen a handful of times. Additional DNA sequences in this sample encode the identical CDR3. The V gene is TRBV7-2, the J gene TRBJ2-2; D gene uncertain. This CDR3 contains 14 residues. Germline V CDR1 and CDR2: SGHTA, FQGNSA. Deletions cut 3 bases from V and 1 base from J, with 6 bases between. Written as DNA, the CDR3 is TGTGCCAGCAGCTTCTCCAGGAACACCGGGGAGCTGTTTTTT. This encodes CASSFSRNTGELFF. The full variable domain, in which reference TRBV7-2 and TRBJ2-2 provide the parts outside the CDR3, is GAGVSQSPSNKVTEKGKDVELRCDPISGHTALYWYRQSLGQGLEFLIYFQGNSAPDKSGLPSDRFSAERTGGSVSTLTIQRTQQEDSAVYLCASSFSRNTGELFFGEGSRLTVL.

In its sample, this clone was seen a few times. The chain joins TRBV27 to TRBJ1-3; D is undetermined. CDR1 is MNHEY and CDR2 is SMNVEV in the germline V gene (reference sequence). This CDR3 contains 15 residues. V was cut by 7 bases and J by 0 bases, with 13 bases left in between. In DNA, the CDR3 is TGTGCCAGCACCCCAACTTATGGCTCTGGAAACACCATATATTTT. Protein sequence: CASTPTYGSGNTIYF.

As to this clone: A read error is the likely source, as a far larger clone sits one nucleotide away. The identical CDR3 is also encoded by other nucleotide sequences in the sample. This chain connects TRBV7-8 to TRBJ2-7, with D possibly being TRBD2 (5 bases). Germline CDR1 is SGHVS and CDR2 is FQNEAQ. The CDR3 totals 14 residues. The ends were cut back, 1 base at V and 4 bases at J, with 11 bases in the middle. This CDR3 reads CASSLGGGPYEQYF. Written as DNA, the CDR3 is TGTGCCAGCAGCTTAGGAGGAGGACCGTACGAGCAGTACTTC.

The chain combines TRBV4-3 with TRBJ2-1; 8 bases fit TRBD1. Germline CDR1 LGHNA, CDR2 YSLEER. Unmatched junction bases numbered 6, after V lost 5 bases and J lost 0 bases. The CDR3 has 16 residues. The CDR3 bases are TGCGCCAGCAGCGAAACAGGGGGAAGCTCCTACAATGAGCAGTTCTTC. It specifies CASSETGGSSYNEQFF.

The chain couples TRBV28 to TRBJ1-2; maybe TRBD1 (6 bases). The V end was cut by 4 bases, the J end by 2 bases, with 17 bases between. This CDR3 is built from 16 residues. Germline values: CDR1 MDHEN, CDR2 SYDVKM. The CDR3 nucleotides are TGTGCCAGCAGTTCCCTCGGTCCAGGGGCGAACTATGGCTACACCTTC. Its translation is CASSSLGPGANYGYTF.

The CDR3 DNA reads TGTGCCAGCAACCCGCACGGGAGAACAGATACGCAGTATTTT. It translates to CASNPHGRTDTQYF. The chain employs TRBV28 and TRBJ2-3; perhaps TRBD2 as D (6 bases). The germline V and J ends were trimmed by 7 bases and 3 bases, with 14 bases remaining between them. The CDR3 consists of 14 residues. Germline-derived CDR1 and CDR2 are MDHEN and SYDVKM.

The genes are TRBV27 and TRBJ2-5, with TRBD1 as a possible D gene (5 bases). Per germline, CDR1 MNHEY and CDR2 SMNVEV (reference sequence). There are 15 residues in the CDR3. Between the trimmed V and J ends, which lost 2 bases and 7 bases, there was a span of 17 bases. The CDR3 loop reads CASSLRAGGRGTQYF. As DNA, the CDR3 is TGTGCCAGCAGTTTAAGGGCAGGTGGAAGGGGGACCCAGTACTTC.

The table lists this clone with a few counts. The rearrangement links TRBV5-1 to TRBJ2-6, with 10 bases lining up with TRBD1. Germline CDR1 SGHRS, CDR2 YFSETQ. This CDR3 comprises 18 residues. The V gene end was trimmed by 2 bases and the J gene end by 2 bases; junction bases not matched to a gene: 7. The CDR3 loop is CASSFSTGGSAGANVLTF. The DNA for the CDR3 is TGCGCCAGCAGCTTCTCGACAGGGGGCTCTGCTGGGGCCAACGTCCTGACTTTC. The full variable domain, rest sourced from reference TRBV5-1 and TRBJ2-6, is KAGVTQTPRYLIKTRGQQVTLSCSPISGHRSVSWYQQTPGQGLQFLFEYFSETQRNKGNFPGRFSGRQFSNSRSEMNVSTLELGDSALYLCASSFSTGGSAGANVLTFGAGSRLTVL.

This clone was found once. The chain joins TRBV7-2 to TRBJ1-3; TRBD1 is a possible D gene (5 bases). V lost 1 base to trimming and J lost 4 bases, with 8 bases between them. The germline V gene encodes CDR1 SGHTA and CDR2 FQGNSA. The CDR3 extends over 14 amino acids. The CDR3 DNA is TGTGCCAGCAGCTTAGGTGGGGCCGGAAACACCATATATTTT. This sequence encodes CASSLGGAGNTIYF.

The chain combines TRBV25-1 with TRBJ2-1; unclear D gene. The CDR3 has 17 amino acids. Germline CDR1 reads MGHDK; CDR2 reads SYGVNS. The V end was cut by 3 bases, the J end by 0 bases, with 15 bases between. CDR3 sequence reads: CASSDLQALHSYNEQFF. The CDR3 DNA is TGTGCCAGCAGTGATCTTCAAGCTCTCCACTCCTACAATGAGCAGTTCTTC.

Concerning this clone itself: The junction does not match germline at one end; this may be a read error. The V and J genes are TRBV25-1 and TRBJ2-7, with 13 bases that match TRBD2. CDR1 MGHDK and CDR2 SYGVNS come from the germline V gene. This CDR3 has 15 amino acids. CDR3 coding DNA: TGTGCCAGCAGGGATCCGGGACTAGCGGGAACCGAGGAGTACTTC. Translation: CASRDPGLAGTEEYF.

The rearrangement joins TRBV15 to TRBJ1-1, with a possible D match to TRBD1 (5 bases). The CDR3 has 13 residues. Germline-derived CDR1 and CDR2 are LNHNV and YYDKDF (reference sequence). Trimming left V 6 bases short and J 3 bases short, with 11 bases between. The CDR3 sequence is CATSLSGDTEAFF. For the CDR3, the DNA is TGTGCCACCAGTCTTTCGGGGGACACTGAAGCTTTCTTT. Complete variable domain (other parts from reference TRBV15 and TRBJ1-1): DAMVIQNPRYQVTQFGKPVTLSCSQTLNHNVMYWYQQKSSQAPKLLFHYYDKDFNNEADTPDNFQSRRPNTSFCFLDIRSPGLGDTAMYLCATSLSGDTEAFFGQGTRLTVV.

The chain joins TRBV21-1 to TRBJ1-1; the DNA was not used to check the table's D call, TRBD1. TRBV21-1 is noted as a pseudogene. CDR3 length: 17 amino acids. CDR3 in amino acids: CASSKADRDGGNTEAFF. In nucleotides, the CDR3 is TGTGCCAGCAGCAAGGCGGACAGGGATGGCGGGAACACTGAAGCTTTCTTT.

Only a few counts were recorded for this clone. The gene calls are TRBV11-2 and TRBJ2-1; the match to TRBD2 covers 14 bases. Losses at the gene ends were 2 bases for V and 6 bases for J; bases not matched to a gene: 6. The CDR3 contains 17 residues. Germline V gene data show CDR1 as SGHAT and CDR2 as FQNNGV. The CDR3 DNA reads as TGTGCCAGCAGCTTAAGGCGACTAGCGGGAGGGCTCAATGAGCAGTTCTTC. The encoded protein is CASSLRRLAGGLNEQFF.

This clone showed up just once. The chain has TRBV27 and TRBJ1-2; weak D call: TRBD1 (5 bases). V was cut by 2 bases and J by 8 bases, with 15 bases left in between. CDR1 is MNHEY and CDR2 is SMNVEV in the germline V gene (reference sequence). The CDR3 extends over 14 amino acids. The CDR3 sequence is CASSLRQGSEGYTF. The CDR3 DNA follows: TGTGCCAGCAGTTTACGGCAGGGTTCGGAGGGCTACACCTTC.

The genes are TRBV6-1 and TRBJ2-7; TRBD1 might be the D (5 bases). V was pared by 6 bases and J by 0 bases, with 6 bases between. This CDR3 region has 12 residues. CDR1 is MNHNS, CDR2 SASEGT, per germline. The CDR3: CASRDSSYEQYF. CDR3 nucleotides: TGTGCCAGCAGAGACAGCTCCTACGAGCAGTACTTC.

This chain joins TRBV27 and TRBJ1-1, with TRBD1 matching over 8 bases. Trimming at V came to 2 bases and at J to 1 base, leaving 6 bases not matched to a gene. Germline V CDR1 and CDR2: MNHEY, SMNVEV (reference sequence). This CDR3 has 16 residues. CDR3 DNA: TGTGCCAGCAGTTTAAGAGCAGGGGGCCCGAACACTGAAGCTTTCTTT. It codes for CASSLRAGGPNTEAFF.

The chain couples TRBV7-9 to TRBJ2-3; tentatively, D is TRBD2 (6 bases). Germline-derived CDR1 and CDR2 are SEHNR and FQNEAQ (reference sequence). The V and J ends lost 5 bases and 4 bases respectively, with 13 bases between them. The CDR3 loop spans 14 amino acids. This CDR3 reads CASSRHGTPDTQYF. CDR3 DNA sequence: TGTGCCAGCAGCCGCCACGGGACTCCAGATACGCAGTATTTT.

The chain recombines TRBV5-4 with TRBJ1-6, with TRBD1 matching 11 bases. V dropped 3 bases and J dropped 7; count of bases not matched to a gene: 9. CDR3 size: 17 residues. CDR1 is SGHNT, CDR2 YYREEE, per germline (reference sequence). CDR3 in DNA: TGTGCCAGCAGCTCTGGACAGGGGGCGATACTAAATTCACCCCTCCACTTT. Its protein product is CASSSGQGAILNSPLHF.

The V call is TRBV6-5, the J call TRBJ2-2; D is possibly TRBD1 (6 bases). V dropped 6 bases and J dropped 2 bases, with 13 bases sitting between them. This CDR3 spans 15 amino acids. Germline CDR1 is MNHEY and CDR2 is SVGAGI. The CDR3 DNA reads TGTGCCAGCAGACAGACAGGTATCAACACCGGGGAGCTGTTTTTT. This codes for CASRQTGINTGELFF.

As DNA, the CDR3 is TGTGCCTGGGTGGAGCGGGGGGTTAGAGAGACCCAGTACTTC. Amino acids: CAWVERGVRETQYF. The chain employs TRBV30 and TRBJ2-5, with 9 nucleotides matching TRBD2. The CDR3 sequence is 14 residues long. Per germline, CDR1 GTSNPN and CDR2 SVGIG (reference sequence). Trimming at V came to 5 bases and at J to 4 bases, leaving 8 bases not matched to a gene.

The rearrangement links TRBV7-9 to TRBJ2-3; no clear D gene. There are 14 residues in the CDR3. Germline CDR1 and CDR2: SEHNR and FQNEAQ (reference sequence). The V end was cut by 6 bases, the J end by 0 bases, with 10 bases between. For the CDR3, the DNA is TGTGCCAGCAGTTGGAGTAAGAGCACAGATACGCAGTATTTT. Its translation: CASSWSKSTDTQYF.

This clone occurred a few times. The rearrangement uses TRBV15 and TRBJ1-5; D ambiguous. The CDR3 totals 13 residues. CDR1 is LNHNV, CDR2 YYDKDF, per germline (reference sequence). V lost 1 base and J 8 bases, leaving 9 bases between the germline ends. The CDR3 sequence is CATSRGGIEPQHF. The CDR3 DNA reads as TGTGCCACCAGCAGAGGAGGGATAGAGCCCCAGCATTTT.

A single count supports this clone. The chain links TRBV7-2 to TRBJ1-5; 9 bases line up with TRBD1. V gave up 1 base and J gave up 5 bases; unmatched junction bases: 3. Germline assignment: CDR1 SGHTA and CDR2 FQGNSA. The CDR3 has 15 amino acids. The CDR3 DNA sequence: TGTGCCAGCAGCTTAGAAGGGACAGGGTATCAGCCCCAGCATTTT. Translated: CASSLEGTGYQPQHF.

This clone was counted only a few times. The chain is built from TRBV5-6 and TRBJ2-3; D is possibly TRBD2 (6 bases). Per germline, CDR1 SGHDT and CDR2 YYEEEE. Trimming left V 4 bases short and J 6 bases short, with 15 bases between. The CDR3 loop spans 14 amino acids. The CDR3 DNA is TGTGCCAGCAGCGAGGACTACGCCGTGGATACGCAGTATTTT. This translates into CASSEDYAVDTQYF.